The T cell receptor beta chain under discussion was sequenced for a study of cytomegalovirus exposure and HLA in healthy donors. Study results and caveats: Cytomegalovirus-associated status was assigned to 164 TCR beta chains.

A word on this clone: Its antigen remains unidentified.

Germline-derived CDR1 and CDR2 are MDHEN and SYDVKM. The CDR3 spans 15 residues. Unmatched junction bases numbered 9, after V lost 5 bases and J lost 8 bases. PCR primers comprised 60 Vbeta and 13 Jbeta primers. This table comes from immunoSEQ multiplex PCR, and its TCRdb copy is limited to in-frame clones, with some not included. This sample's table reports tens of thousands of clones. The V and J genes are TRBV28 and TRBJ1-4; 9 bases are shared with TRBD1. This TCR came from a man in his fifties or sixties in good health and CMV-seronegative. Material: PBMCs. CDR3 DNA sequence: TGTGCCAGCAGTGGGCCCGGACAGGGGAAGGAAAAACTGTTTTTT. Amino acid sequence: CASSGPGQGKEKLFF.